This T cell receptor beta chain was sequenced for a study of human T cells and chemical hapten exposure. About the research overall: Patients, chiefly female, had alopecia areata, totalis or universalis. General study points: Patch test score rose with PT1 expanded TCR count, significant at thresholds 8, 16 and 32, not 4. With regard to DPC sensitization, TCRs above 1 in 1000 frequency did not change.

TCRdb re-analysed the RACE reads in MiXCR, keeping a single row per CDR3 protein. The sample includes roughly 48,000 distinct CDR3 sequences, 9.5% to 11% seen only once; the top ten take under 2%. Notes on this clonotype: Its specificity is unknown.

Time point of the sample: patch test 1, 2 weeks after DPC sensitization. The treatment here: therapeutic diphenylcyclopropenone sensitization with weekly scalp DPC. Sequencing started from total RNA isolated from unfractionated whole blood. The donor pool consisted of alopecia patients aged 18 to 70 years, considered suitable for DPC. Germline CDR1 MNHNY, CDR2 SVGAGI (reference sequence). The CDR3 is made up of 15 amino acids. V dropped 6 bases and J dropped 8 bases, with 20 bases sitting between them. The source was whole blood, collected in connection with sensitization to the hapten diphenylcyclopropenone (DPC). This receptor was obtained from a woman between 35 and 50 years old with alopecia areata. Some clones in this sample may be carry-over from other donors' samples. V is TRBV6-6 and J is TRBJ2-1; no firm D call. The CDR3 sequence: CASSLRPLSGDEQFF. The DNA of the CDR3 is TGTGCCAGCAGCCTACGTCCGCTTAGTGGGGATGAGCAGTTCTTC.